This is a list of T cell receptor beta chains from one sample in a study of T-cell reconstitution after alpha-beta-depleted transplantation in children. TCRdb used MiXCR to reprocess the PCR reads, holding one entry per CDR3 protein. Altogether approximately 210,000 distinct CDR3 sequences are present, around a sixth being singletons, with the ten largest covering about 45%. Sequences were derived from PBMCs, mostly from graft donor cells, sampled 360 days after TCRalphabeta/CD19-depleted stem cell transplant. These receptors all come from a male patient aged 2 to 9 who had a stem cell transplant for acute lymphoblastic leukemia, so the T cells may come from the graft donor. Each CDR3 is given with its conserved first and last residue. The order of the fields is CDR3 protein, CDR3 DNA, D gene, clone size, J gene, V gene, CDR3 length. The D gene is left open where the match is weak. Not all rows give a size; the values are once, few, many and, for expanded clones, a class.

CDR3: CASSLGTGTNGANVLTF
DNA: TGCGCCAGCAGCTTGGGGACAGGGACAAACGGGGCCAACGTCCTGACTTTC
D: TRBD1
size: .
J: TRBJ2-6
V: TRBV5-1
length: 17

CDR3: CASRHYPVPLYEQYF
DNA: TGTGCCAGCAGACACTACCCGGTCCCGTTATACGAGCAGTACTTC
D: .
size: once
J: TRBJ2-7
V: TRBV7-2
length: 15

CDR3: CASTPRGGLETQYF
DNA: TGTGCCAGCACCCCCCGCGGGGGTCTTGAGACCCAGTACTTC
D: TRBD2
size: .
J: TRBJ2-5
V: TRBV7-6
length: 14

CDR3: CAISESERYGNQPQHF
DNA: TGTGCCATCAGTGAGTCAGAAAGGTATGGGAATCAGCCCCAGCATTTT
D: .
size: .
J: TRBJ1-5
V: TRBV10-3
length: 16

CDR3: CSLLGDRGRRETQYF
DNA: TGCAGTCTCCTAGGAGACCGGGGGCGCCGAGAGACCCAGTACTTC
D: .
size: few
J: TRBJ2-5
V: TRBV29-1
length: 15

CDR3: CSARGWGAVTGELFF
DNA: TGCAGTGCTAGGGGGTGGGGGGCGGTCACCGGGGAGCTGTTTTTT
D: .
size: few
J: TRBJ2-2
V: TRBV20-1
length: 15

CDR3: CSTAGTRSTDTQYF
DNA: TGCAGTACCGCCGGGACTCGGAGCACAGATACGCAGTATTTT
D: .
size: few
J: TRBJ2-3
V: TRBV20-1
length: 14

CDR3: CATELGQLEEKLFF
DNA: TGTGCCACCGAATTAGGACAGCTGGAAGAAAAACTGTTTTTT
D: .
size: few
J: TRBJ1-4
V: TRBV28
length: 14

CDR3: CASSTTHLANYGYTF
DNA: TGTGCCAGCAGTACCACTCACCTCGCAAACTATGGCTACACCTTC
D: .
size: .
J: TRBJ1-2
V: TRBV6-1
length: 15

CDR3: CSVDREDSQETQYF
DNA: TGCAGCGTTGATCGAGAGGACAGCCAAGAGACCCAGTACTTC
D: .
size: .
J: TRBJ2-5
V: TRBV29-1
length: 14

CDR3: CASSLGGTVHQETQYF
DNA: TGTGCCAGCAGCTTAGGCGGGACGGTGCACCAAGAGACCCAGTACTTC
D: .
size: few
J: TRBJ2-5
V: TRBV7-6
length: 16

CDR3: CASSGGLNGGGSQETQYF
DNA: TGTGCCAGCAGTGGGGGTCTGAATGGGGGGGGTTCCCAAGAGACCCAGTACTTC
D: TRBD2
size: .
J: TRBJ2-5
V: TRBV27
length: 18

CDR3: CASSQDLGFREAFF
DNA: TGTGCCAGCAGCCAAGATTTGGGGTTCCGGGAAGCTTTCTTT
D: .
size: .
J: TRBJ1-1
V: TRBV4-2
length: 14

CDR3: CASSLEAPTGELFF
DNA: TGCGCCAGCAGCTTGGAGGCCCCCACCGGGGAGCTGTTTTTT
D: .
size: few
J: TRBJ2-2
V: TRBV5-1
length: 14

CDR3: CASSRVTRLAGLQETQYF
DNA: TGTGCCAGCAGTCGAGTAACCCGACTAGCGGGGCTACAAGAGACCCAGTACTTC
D: TRBD2
size: many
J: TRBJ2-5
V: TRBV6-1
length: 18

CDR3: CASSPFFGTGMLLAQYF
DNA: TGCGCCAGCAGCCCCTTTTTCGGGACAGGGATGCTGCTGGCGCAGTATTTT
D: TRBD1
size: .
J: TRBJ2-3
V: TRBV4-3
length: 17

CDR3: CATLFLGYGYTF
DNA: TGTGCCACCCTCTTCTTGGGCTATGGCTACACCTTC
D: .
size: .
J: TRBJ1-2
V: TRBV12-3/TRBV12-4
length: 12

CDR3: CASSPVTGGGQPQHF
DNA: TGTGCCAGCAGCCCCGTCACAGGGGGCGGTCAGCCCCAGCATTTT
D: TRBD1
size: few
J: TRBJ1-5
V: TRBV7-2
length: 15

CDR3: CASSRDRGHIQYF
DNA: TGTGCCAGCAGCCGAGACAGGGGCCACATTCAGTACTTC
D: TRBD1
size: .
J: TRBJ2-4
V: TRBV11-2
length: 13

CDR3: CASSLLAASDRPDTQYF
DNA: TGTGCCAGCAGTTTATTGGCAGCCTCGGATAGGCCAGATACGCAGTATTTT
D: .
size: .
J: TRBJ2-3
V: TRBV27
length: 17

CDR3: CASSHDRASDTQYF
DNA: TGCGCCAGCAGCCACGACAGGGCCTCAGATACGCAGTATTTT
D: TRBD1
size: .
J: TRBJ2-3
V: TRBV5-1
length: 14

CDR3: CATYRSGQGAYEQYF
DNA: TGTGCCACCTACAGATCGGGACAGGGGGCCTACGAGCAGTACTTC
D: TRBD1
size: .
J: TRBJ2-7
V: TRBV24-1
length: 15

CDR3: CASSQDRAAETQYF
DNA: TGCGCCAGCAGCCAAGACCGGGCCGCAGAGACCCAGTACTTC
D: .
size: few
J: TRBJ2-5
V: TRBV4-1
length: 14